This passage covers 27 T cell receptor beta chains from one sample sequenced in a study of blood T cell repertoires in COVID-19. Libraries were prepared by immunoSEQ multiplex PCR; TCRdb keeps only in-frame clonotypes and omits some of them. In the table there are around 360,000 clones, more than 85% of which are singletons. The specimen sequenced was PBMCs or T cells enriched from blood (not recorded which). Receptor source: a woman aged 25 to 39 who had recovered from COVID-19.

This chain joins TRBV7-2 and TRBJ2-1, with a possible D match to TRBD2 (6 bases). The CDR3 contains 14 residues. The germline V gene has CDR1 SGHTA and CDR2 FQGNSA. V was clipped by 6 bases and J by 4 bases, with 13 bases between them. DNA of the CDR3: TGTGCCAGCAGTGACGCCGGGACTTACAATGAGCAGTTCTTC. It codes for CASSDAGTYNEQFF. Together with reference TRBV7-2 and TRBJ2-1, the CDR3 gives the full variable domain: GAGVSQSPSNKVTEKGKDVELRCDPISGHTALYWYRQSLGQGLEFLIYFQGNSAPDKSGLPSDRFSAERTGGSVSTLTIQRTQQEDSAVYLCASSDAGTYNEQFFGPGTRLTVL.

Written as DNA, the CDR3 is TGTGCCAGCAGCCCCCGGACCAGGGCAACCGGGGAGCTGTTTTTT. Amino acids: CASSPRTRATGELFF. The J gene is TRBJ2-2, the V gene TRBV2, with D maybe TRBD1 (5 bases). Germline V CDR1 and CDR2: SNHLY, FYNNEI. This CDR3 spans 15 amino acids. The V end was cut by 6 bases, the J end by 5 bases, with 16 bases between.

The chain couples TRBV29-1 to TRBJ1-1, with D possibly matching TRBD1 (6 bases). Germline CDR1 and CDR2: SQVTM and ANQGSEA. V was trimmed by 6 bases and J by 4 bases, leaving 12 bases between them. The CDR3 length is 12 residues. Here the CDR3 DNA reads TGCAGCGTGGGGGACATCGTCACTGAAGCTTTCTTT. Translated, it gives CSVGDIVTEAFF.

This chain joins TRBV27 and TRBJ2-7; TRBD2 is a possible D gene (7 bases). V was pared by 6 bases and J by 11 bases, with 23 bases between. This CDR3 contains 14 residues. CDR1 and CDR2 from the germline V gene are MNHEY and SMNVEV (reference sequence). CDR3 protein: CASSSTSDVAGEYF. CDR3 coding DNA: TGTGCCAGCAGCTCAACTAGCGATGTGGCAGGGGAGTACTTC.

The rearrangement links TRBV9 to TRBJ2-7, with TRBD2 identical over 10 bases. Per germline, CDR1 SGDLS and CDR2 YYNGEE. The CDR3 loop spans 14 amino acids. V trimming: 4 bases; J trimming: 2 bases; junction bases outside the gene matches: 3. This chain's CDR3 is CASSPSGRAYEQYF. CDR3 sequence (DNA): TGTGCCAGCAGCCCAAGCGGGAGGGCCTACGAGCAGTACTTC.

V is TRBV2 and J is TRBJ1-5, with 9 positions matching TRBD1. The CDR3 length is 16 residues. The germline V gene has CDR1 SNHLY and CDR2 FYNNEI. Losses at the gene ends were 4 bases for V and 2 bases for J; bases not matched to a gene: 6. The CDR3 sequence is CASSVRTGAGNQPQHF. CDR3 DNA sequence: TGTGCCAGCAGTGTCCGGACAGGGGCAGGCAATCAGCCCCAGCATTTT.

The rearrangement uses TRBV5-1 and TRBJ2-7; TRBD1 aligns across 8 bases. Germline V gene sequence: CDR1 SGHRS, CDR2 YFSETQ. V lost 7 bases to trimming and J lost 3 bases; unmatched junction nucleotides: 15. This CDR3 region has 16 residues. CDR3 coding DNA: TGCGCCAGCTCCCGAACTCGGGACAGGTATATCTACGAGCAGTACTTC. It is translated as CASSRTRDRYIYEQYF.

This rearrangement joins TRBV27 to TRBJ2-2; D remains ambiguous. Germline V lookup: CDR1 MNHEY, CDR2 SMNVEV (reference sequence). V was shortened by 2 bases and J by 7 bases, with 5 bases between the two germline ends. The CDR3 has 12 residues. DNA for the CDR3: TGTGCCAGCAGTTTACCGTACGGGGAGCTGTTTTTT. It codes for CASSLPYGELFF.

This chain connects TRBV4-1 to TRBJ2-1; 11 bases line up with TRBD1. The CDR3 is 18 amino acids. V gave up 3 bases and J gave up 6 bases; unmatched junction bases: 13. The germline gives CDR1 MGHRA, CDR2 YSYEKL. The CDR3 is CASSHPLRGQGVGNEQFF. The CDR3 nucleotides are TGCGCCAGCAGCCACCCACTTCGGGGACAGGGGGTGGGCAATGAGCAGTTCTTC.

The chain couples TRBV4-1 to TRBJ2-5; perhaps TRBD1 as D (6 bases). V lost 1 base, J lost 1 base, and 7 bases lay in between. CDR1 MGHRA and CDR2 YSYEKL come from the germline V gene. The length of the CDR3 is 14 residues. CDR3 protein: CASSQVGAQETQYF. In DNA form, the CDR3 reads TGCGCCAGCAGCCAAGTGGGGGCCCAAGAGACCCAGTACTTC.

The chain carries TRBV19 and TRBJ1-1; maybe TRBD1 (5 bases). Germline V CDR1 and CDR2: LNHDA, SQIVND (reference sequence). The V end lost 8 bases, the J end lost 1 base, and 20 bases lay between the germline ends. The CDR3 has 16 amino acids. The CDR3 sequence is CASGGAGRVRNTEAFF. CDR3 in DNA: TGTGCCAGTGGCGGGGCAGGGCGCGTCCGGAACACTGAAGCTTTCTTT.

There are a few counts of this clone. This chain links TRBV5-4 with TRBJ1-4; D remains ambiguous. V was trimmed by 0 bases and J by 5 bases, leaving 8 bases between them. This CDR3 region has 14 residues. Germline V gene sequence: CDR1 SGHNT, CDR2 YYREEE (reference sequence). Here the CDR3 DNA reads TGTGCCAGCAGCTTGGATACCCAGAATGAAAAACTGTTTTTT. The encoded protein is CASSLDTQNEKLFF.

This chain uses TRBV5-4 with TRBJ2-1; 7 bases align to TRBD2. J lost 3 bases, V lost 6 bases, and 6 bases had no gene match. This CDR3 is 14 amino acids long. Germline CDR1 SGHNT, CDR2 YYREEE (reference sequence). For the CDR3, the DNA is TGTGCCAGCAAAGCGTGGACTAGCTACAATGAGCAGTTCTTC. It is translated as CASKAWTSYNEQFF.

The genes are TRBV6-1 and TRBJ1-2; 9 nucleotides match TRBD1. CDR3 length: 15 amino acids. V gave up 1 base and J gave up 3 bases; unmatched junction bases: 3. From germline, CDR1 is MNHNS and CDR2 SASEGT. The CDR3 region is CASSEEGTGYYGYTF. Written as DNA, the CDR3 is TGTGCCAGCAGTGAAGAGGGGACAGGGTACTATGGCTACACCTTC.

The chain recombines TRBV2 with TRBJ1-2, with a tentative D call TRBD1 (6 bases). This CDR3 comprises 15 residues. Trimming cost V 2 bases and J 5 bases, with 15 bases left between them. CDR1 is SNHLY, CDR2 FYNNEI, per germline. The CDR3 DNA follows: TGTGCCAGCAGTGAAAAACAGGGAAGGTTATATGGCTACACCTTC. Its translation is CASSEKQGRLYGYTF.

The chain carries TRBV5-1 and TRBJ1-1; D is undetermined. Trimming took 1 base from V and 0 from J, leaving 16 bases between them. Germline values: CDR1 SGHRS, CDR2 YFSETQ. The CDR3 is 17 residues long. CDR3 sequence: CASSLFQNYVLNTEAFF. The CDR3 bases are TGCGCCAGCAGCTTGTTCCAGAACTACGTCTTGAACACTGAAGCTTTCTTT. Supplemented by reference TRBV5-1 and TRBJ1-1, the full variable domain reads KAGVTQTPRYLIKTRGQQVTLSCSPISGHRSVSWYQQTPGQGLQFLFEYFSETQRNKGNFPGRFSGRQFSNSRSEMNVSTLELGDSALYLCASSLFQNYVLNTEAFFGQGTRLTVV.

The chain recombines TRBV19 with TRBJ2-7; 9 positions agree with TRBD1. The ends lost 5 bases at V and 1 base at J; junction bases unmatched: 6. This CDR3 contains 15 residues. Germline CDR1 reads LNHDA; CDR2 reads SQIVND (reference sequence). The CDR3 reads CASSRWTGESYEQYF. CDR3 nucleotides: TGTGCCAGTAGTCGCTGGACAGGGGAGTCCTACGAGCAGTACTTC.

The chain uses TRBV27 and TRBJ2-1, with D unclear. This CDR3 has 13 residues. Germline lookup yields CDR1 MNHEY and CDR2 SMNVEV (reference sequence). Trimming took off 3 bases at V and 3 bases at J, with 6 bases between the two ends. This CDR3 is CASSLVSYNEQFF. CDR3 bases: TGTGCCAGCAGTTTGGTCAGCTACAATGAGCAGTTCTTC.

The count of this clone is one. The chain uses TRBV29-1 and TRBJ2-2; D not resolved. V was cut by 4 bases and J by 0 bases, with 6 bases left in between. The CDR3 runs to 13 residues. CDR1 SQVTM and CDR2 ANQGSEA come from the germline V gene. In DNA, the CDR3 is TGCAGCGTTGCCGTATCGAACACCGGGGAGCTGTTTTTT. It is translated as CSVAVSNTGELFF.

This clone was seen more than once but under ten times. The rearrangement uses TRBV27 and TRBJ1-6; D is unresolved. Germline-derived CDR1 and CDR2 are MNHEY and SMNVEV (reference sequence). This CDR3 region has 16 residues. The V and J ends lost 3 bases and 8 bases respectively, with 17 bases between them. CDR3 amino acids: CASSFTGEAPDSPLHF. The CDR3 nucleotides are TGTGCCAGCAGTTTTACCGGAGAAGCGCCGGATTCACCCCTCCACTTT.

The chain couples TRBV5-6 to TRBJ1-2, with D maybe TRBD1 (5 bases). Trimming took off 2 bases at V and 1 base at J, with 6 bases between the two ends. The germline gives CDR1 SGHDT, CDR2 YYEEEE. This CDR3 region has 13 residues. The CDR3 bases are TGTGCCAGCAGCTTTGACAGTAACTATGGCTACACCTTC. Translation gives CASSFDSNYGYTF. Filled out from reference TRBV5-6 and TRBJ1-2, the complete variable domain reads DAGVTQSPTHLIKTRGQQVTLRCSPKSGHDTVSWYQQALGQGPQFIFQYYEEEERQRGNFPDRFSGHQFPNYSSELNVNALLLGDSALYLCASSFDSNYGYTFGSGTRLTVV.

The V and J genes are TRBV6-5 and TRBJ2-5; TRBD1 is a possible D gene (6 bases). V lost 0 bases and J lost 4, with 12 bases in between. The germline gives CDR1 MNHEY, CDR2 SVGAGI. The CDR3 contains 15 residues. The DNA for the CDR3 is TGTGCCAGCAGTTACTCGATCAGAGGGGGAGAGACCCAGTACTTC. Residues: CASSYSIRGGETQYF.

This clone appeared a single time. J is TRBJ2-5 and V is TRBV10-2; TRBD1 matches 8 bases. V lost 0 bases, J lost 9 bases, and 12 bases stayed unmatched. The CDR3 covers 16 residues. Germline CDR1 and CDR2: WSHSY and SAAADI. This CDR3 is CASSESAGGSTGAQYF. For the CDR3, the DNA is TGCGCCAGCAGTGAGTCCGCAGGGGGTTCGACAGGGGCCCAGTACTTC.

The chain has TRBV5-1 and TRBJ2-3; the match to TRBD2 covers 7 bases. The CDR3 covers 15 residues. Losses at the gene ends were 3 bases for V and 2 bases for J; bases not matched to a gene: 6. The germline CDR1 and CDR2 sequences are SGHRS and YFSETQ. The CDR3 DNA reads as TGCGCCAGCAGCTCGGGACTACAGATCACAGATACGCAGTATTTT. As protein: CASSSGLQITDTQYF. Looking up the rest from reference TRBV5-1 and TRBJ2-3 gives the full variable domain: KAGVTQTPRYLIKTRGQQVTLSCSPISGHRSVSWYQQTPGQGLQFLFEYFSETQRNKGNFPGRFSGRQFSNSRSEMNVSTLELGDSALYLCASSSGLQITDTQYFGPGTRLTVL.

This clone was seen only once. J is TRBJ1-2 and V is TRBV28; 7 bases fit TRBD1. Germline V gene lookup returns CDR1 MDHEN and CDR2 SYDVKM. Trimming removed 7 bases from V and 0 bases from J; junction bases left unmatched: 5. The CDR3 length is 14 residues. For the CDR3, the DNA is TGTGCCAGCACCGTCGGGACAGCTAACTATGGCTACACCTTC. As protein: CASTVGTANYGYTF.

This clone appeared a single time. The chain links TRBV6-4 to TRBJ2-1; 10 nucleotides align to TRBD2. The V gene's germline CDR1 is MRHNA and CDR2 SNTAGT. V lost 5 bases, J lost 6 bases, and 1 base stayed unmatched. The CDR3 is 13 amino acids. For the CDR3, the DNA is TGTGCCAGCAGTAGCGGGAGGGGCAATGAGCAGTTCTTC. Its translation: CASSSGRGNEQFF.

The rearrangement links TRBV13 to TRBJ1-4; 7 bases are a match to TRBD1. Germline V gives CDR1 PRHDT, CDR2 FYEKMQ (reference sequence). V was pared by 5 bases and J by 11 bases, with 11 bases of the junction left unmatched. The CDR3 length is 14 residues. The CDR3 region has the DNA TGTGCCAGCAGCCTAAGGACAGGCGTTTGGAAACTGTTTTTT. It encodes CASSLRTGVWKLFF.